Each of the 8 T cell receptor beta chains below was sequenced from the same sample in a study of naive and memory T cell subsets. Two oligonucleotides, mixed equimolar, formed the beta constant-region primer covering TRBC1 and TRBC2. Ligated cDNA was amplified by four rounds of PCR with nested alpha and beta constant-region primers and SP2. Via MiXCR, TCRdb re-called the UMI-ligation and nested PCR reads, giving one row per CDR3 protein. The table includes approximately 100,000 distinct CDR3 sequences, about 15% detected once. Their target antigens are unknown. Findings and caveats of the study: Naive repertoires, especially CD8, held a few larger clonotypes, possibly memory cells re-expressing CD45RA.

The sample comprised naive CD8+ T cells from blood. The receptors were sampled from a human donor in good health.

The chain uses TRBV11-2 and TRBJ2-7; D may be TRBD2 (6 bases). Germline-derived CDR1 and CDR2 are SGHAT and FQNNGV. V lost 5 bases and J 2 bases, leaving 22 bases between the germline ends. The length of the CDR3 is 17 residues. CDR3 sequence: CASSQITPTRSTYEQYF. The CDR3 nucleotides read TGTGCCAGCAGCCAAATAACTCCGACTAGATCGACCTACGAGCAGTACTTC.

The chain has TRBV3-1 and TRBJ1-2; D unclear. V lost 0 bases and J 4 bases, leaving 9 bases between the germline ends. There are 14 residues in the CDR3. Germline V gives CDR1 LGHDT, CDR2 YNNKEL (reference sequence). CDR3 nucleotide sequence: TGTGCCAGCAGCCAAGAATTGGACTCCTATGGCTACACCTTC. Amino acids: CASSQELDSYGYTF.

The sample holds a few counts of this clonotype. This chain connects TRBV27 to TRBJ2-7, with TRBD2 matching 7 bases. J lost 0 bases, V lost 3 bases, and 5 bases had no gene match. The CDR3 loop spans 15 amino acids. Germline V gene lookup returns CDR1 MNHEY and CDR2 SMNVEV (reference sequence). In DNA form, the CDR3 reads TGTGCCAGCAGTTTGTCGGGGGGAAGCTCCTACGAGCAGTACTTC. The encoded protein is CASSLSGGSSYEQYF.

This clonotype occurred a few times. The chain employs TRBV28 and TRBJ2-3; TRBD1 is a possible D gene (5 bases). The length of the CDR3 is 15 residues. The germline CDR1 and CDR2 sequences are MDHEN and SYDVKM. Trimming removed 2 bases from V and 6 bases from J, with 15 bases in between. The CDR3 nucleotides read TGTGCCAGCAGTTTACAACCCTCAGGGTCGGATACGCAGTATTTT. It is translated as CASSLQPSGSDTQYF.

This clonotype was found a few times. The chain uses TRBV2 and TRBJ1-1; unclear D gene. The V gene's germline CDR1 is SNHLY and CDR2 FYNNEI. The V gene lost 4 bases and the J gene lost 4 bases, with 10 bases spanning the gap. The CDR3 sequence is 13 residues long. In nucleotides, the CDR3 is TGTGCCAGCAGTGGACGGACGATCACTGAAGCTTTCTTT. Amino acids: CASSGRTITEAFF. The entire variable domain, with the rest obtained from reference TRBV2 and TRBJ1-1, is as follows: EPEVTQTPSHQVTQMGQEVILRCVPISNHLYFYWYRQILGQKVEFLVSFYNNEISEKSEIFDDQFSVERPDGSNFTLKIRSTKLEDSAMYFCASSGRTITEAFFGQGTRLTVV.

CDR3 in amino acids: CRGEVNTEAFF. As DNA, the CDR3 is TGCAGAGGCGAAGTGAACACTGAAGCTTTCTTT. The chain carries TRBV29-1 and TRBJ1-1; no firm D call. From germline, CDR1 is SQVTM and CDR2 ANQGSEA. The CDR3 runs 11 residues.

The chain joins TRBV30 to TRBJ2-2; a possible D gene is TRBD2 (5 bases). The V end lost 0 bases, the J end lost 5 bases, and 13 bases lay between the germline ends. Germline V gives CDR1 GTSNPN, CDR2 SVGIG (reference sequence). This CDR3 spans 15 amino acids. CDR3 region: CAWSVRGGLTGELFF. CDR3 in DNA: TGTGCCTGGAGTGTACGAGGAGGACTGACCGGGGAGCTGTTTTTT.

The chain uses TRBV7-9 and TRBJ1-4; D not resolved. CDR1 and CDR2 from the germline V gene are SEHNR and FQNEAQ (reference sequence). The V end was cut by 10 bases, the J end by 0 bases, with 18 bases between. The CDR3 length is 16 residues. CDR3 bases: TGTGCCACCAGACCCCCGGCAGCTGCAACTAATGAAAAACTGTTTTTT. This encodes CATRPPAAATNEKLFF.